This T cell receptor (beta chain) came from a study of cytomegalovirus exposure and HLA in healthy donors. Study-level points and caveats: An analysis was carried out at a later point. It showed that HLA-associated TCR beta chains were more clonally expanded than equally common non-associated chains.

The sample holds one count of this clone. Its target is not known. This CDR3 contains 15 residues. From germline, CDR1 is SGHNT and CDR2 YENEEA. Trimming shortened V by 0 bases and J by 3 bases, and 11 bases separated the two germline ends. The PCR made use of 60 Vbeta and 13 Jbeta primers. The table came from immunoSEQ multiplex PCR; TCRdb's copy has only in-frame clones and leaves some out. The sample yields 100,000 to 150,000 clones, roughly 75% seen once. Sequenced input: PBMCs. This TCR derives from a woman in her 50s in good health and CMV-seronegative. The gene calls are TRBV11-3 and TRBJ1-1; D is perhaps TRBD1 (6 bases). CDR3 protein: CASSLEGAEDTEAFF. CDR3 bases: TGTGCCAGCAGCTTAGAGGGGGCAGAGGACACTGAAGCTTTCTTT.